A single T cell receptor beta chain is shown here with its context. This clone was detected a few times. The antigen it binds to is not known. Base qualities were left out, and no much larger clone turns up one base away. A distance of 18 bases separates the germline ends of V and J, which lose 4 bases and 2 bases respectively. The CDR1 and CDR2 encoded by the germline V gene are MNHNS and SASEGT. The CDR3 measures 17 amino acids from cysteine to phenylalanine. Only the CDR3 DNA stays, 51 bases, in frame from base 1. CD8 naive samples were CD45RO-negative cells positively selected for CCR7, giving a CD45RA+CCR7+ population that excluded TemRA cells. Donors were healthy HIV-negative adults with no recently reported acute infections or vaccinations. All donors were Caucasian adults living in Nashville, Tennessee, USA. Blood was obtained by leukapheresis, after which PBMCs were separated by Ficoll-Histopaque density gradient centrifugation and cryopreserved in liquid nitrogen vapor phase. Analytical flow cytometry was used to check the purity and quantity of every magnetically sorted T cell population. Each sorted fraction had its genomic DNA isolated and then quantified by UV absorbance on a Nanodrop 2000c.

These data come from a study of shared clonotypes between healthy human individuals (dated by TCRdb to the early 2020s). Study-wide context: The cohort included a few men and a couple of women between 18 and 49 years of age. For each donor, three plates each were used for CD4 naive and CD4 memory, two plates were used for CD8 naive, and one plate was used for CD8 memory. To estimate repertoire size and how much clonotype sharing occurs between individuals, the study deeply sequenced the blood TCR repertoires of 4 to 6 healthy adults. Libraries were prepared and TCR repertoires were sequenced by different laboratories using diverse techniques, in order to increase sequencing depth and limit assay-specific biases. Between about 0.85 and 9.5 billion PBMCs per donor were obtained by leukapheresis. What the study reported, not specific to this receptor: Roughly 5% of naive CD4, 3% to 3.5% of naive CD8, approximately 2.2% of memory CD4, and approximately 0.39% of memory CD8 clonotypes were shared across a few donors. Pairwise subsampling led to the expectation that sequencing depth would affect the degree of clonotype sharing among donors. Even with the large sequencing depth, rarefaction of the sorted-subset datasets indicated that sequencing was incomplete. Because the study included a small number of donors, the genetic and exposure-history diversity represented was limited. Naive subsets generally had larger estimated clonotype richness than memory subsets. Compared with non-shared clonotypes, the clonotypes found in all four sorted-subset donors had higher generation probabilities. Only blood was sampled, and tissue TCR repertoires likely differ from those in blood.

Using the deep immunoSEQ assay, TCR CDR3 regions were amplified from genomic DNA by multiplex PCR. For each cell subset, the extracted genomic DNA was distributed evenly across all wells of several immunoSEQ 96-well plates, and each plate served as one replicate. For sorted subsets, each replicate PCR was loaded with 200 ng genomic DNA, equivalent to some 27,000 T cell genomes. Purified libraries were measured with a Qubit 3.0 fluorometer, size-checked on a Bioanalyzer 2100, and measured again with the KAPA Library Quantification kit. A separate single-read 150-cycle Illumina NextSeq 550 flow cell was used to sequence each immunoSEQ 96-well plate. On the authors' methods: The immunoSEQ output contained only junctional sequences without quality scores, so filtering could not match that applied to full-length reads. To assign V/J genes and CDR3, sequences were annotated against IMGT germline references using PyIR, a Python wrapper for IgBLAST v1.9. Reads with weak V/J assignments (E-value above 1e-6), missing CDR3, stop codons, out-of-frame junctions, or ambiguous translated residues were removed. V3J clonotypes were defined as sequences sharing an identical inferred V gene, J gene, and CDR3 amino acid sequence. Percentage overlap between repertoires was computed as shared unique clonotypes divided by the size of the smaller repertoire. RTK rarefaction, the Chao1 estimator, and Recon v2.1 estimates of unobserved clonotypes were used to assess repertoire richness. OLGA was used to compute generation probabilities for all TCRbeta clonotypes that the gDNA method yielded from a few donors. This immuneACCESS table, as held by TCRdb, lists in-frame sequences with V and J called but not all clones. Of the missing ones, under half trace to an unresolved V gene in checked studies; the others have no known cause. For V, J and clone size, that table is used; D and trimming come from the DNA. This sample comprises hundreds of thousands of clones, 90% to 98% of them detected only once. Less than 0.25% of the sample comes from the top ten.

This sequence uses TRBV6-1 and TRBJ1-5; TRBD1 could be the D gene, as 5 bases match. Material: naive CD8+ T cells sorted from blood. The intended sense of this specimen's cell subset or site label: CD45RA+CCR7+. The receptor was derived from a man under 40 in good health. The DNA reads as follows: TGTGCCAGCAGTGGCCTAACTGCCAGGGTAGGCAATCAGCCCCAGCATTTT. Its translation is CASSGLTARVGNQPQHF.